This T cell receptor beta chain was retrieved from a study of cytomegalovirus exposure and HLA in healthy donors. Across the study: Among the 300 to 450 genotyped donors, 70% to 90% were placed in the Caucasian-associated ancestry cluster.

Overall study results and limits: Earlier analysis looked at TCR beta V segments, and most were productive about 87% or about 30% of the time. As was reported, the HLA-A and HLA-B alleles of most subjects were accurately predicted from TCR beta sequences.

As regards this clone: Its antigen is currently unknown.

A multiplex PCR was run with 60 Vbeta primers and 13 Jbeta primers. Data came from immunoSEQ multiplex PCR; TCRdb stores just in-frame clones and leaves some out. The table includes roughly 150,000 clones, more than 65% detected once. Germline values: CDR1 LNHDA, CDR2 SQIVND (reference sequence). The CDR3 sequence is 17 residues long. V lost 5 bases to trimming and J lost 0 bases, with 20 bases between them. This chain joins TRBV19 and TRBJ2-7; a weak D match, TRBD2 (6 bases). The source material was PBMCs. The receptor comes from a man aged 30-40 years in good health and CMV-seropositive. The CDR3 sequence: CASSPRGEVESSYEQYF. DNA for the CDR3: TGTGCCAGTAGTCCAAGAGGGGAGGTTGAGAGCTCCTACGAGCAGTACTTC.